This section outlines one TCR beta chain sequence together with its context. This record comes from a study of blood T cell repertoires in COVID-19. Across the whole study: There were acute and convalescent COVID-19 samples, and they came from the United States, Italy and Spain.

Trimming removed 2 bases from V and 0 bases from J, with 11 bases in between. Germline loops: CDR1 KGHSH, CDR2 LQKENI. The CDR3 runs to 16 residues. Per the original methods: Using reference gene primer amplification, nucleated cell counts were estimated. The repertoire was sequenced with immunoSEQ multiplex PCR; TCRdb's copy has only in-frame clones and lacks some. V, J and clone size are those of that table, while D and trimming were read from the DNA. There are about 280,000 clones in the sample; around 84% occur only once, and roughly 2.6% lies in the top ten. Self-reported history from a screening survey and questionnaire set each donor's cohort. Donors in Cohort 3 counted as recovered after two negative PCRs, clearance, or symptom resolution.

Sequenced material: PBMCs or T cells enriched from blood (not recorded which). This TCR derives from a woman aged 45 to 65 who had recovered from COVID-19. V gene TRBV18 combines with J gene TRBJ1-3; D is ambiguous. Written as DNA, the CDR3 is TGTGCCAGCTCACCAGGGCAGGCGGGCTCTGGAAACACCATATATTTT. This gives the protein CASSPGQAGSGNTIYF.